These T cell receptor beta chains were read from a single sample in a study of blood T cells in healthy people across ages. TCRdb called the 5' RACE reads again in MiXCR, with one record for every CDR3 protein. The data show 750,000 to 1,000,000 distinct CDR3 sequences, about 29% seen once. The sample was also linked to a second study, of T cells of mothers and their children.

The sequenced material came from blood. The receptors shown here come from a woman aged 40-49 years in good health. The conserved cysteine and the conserved F or W are not part of the CDR3 here. Fields, in order: clone size, CDR3 length, V gene, CDR3 protein. A row's size may be missing; if present it is once, few, many or a size class.

NA	17	TRBV9	ASSRTAGAGGQTSYGYT
few	12	TRBV24-1	ATSDVTGAGELF
many	12	TRBV5-1	ASSIDNYQETQY
NA	12	TRBV2	ASSERTYNSPLH
NA	10	TRBV6-1	ATAPGGETQC
few	13	TRBV7-2	ASSLGEQSTDTQY
NA	8	TRBV29-1	SVTTAEAF
many	12	TRBV13	ASSSRQGASEQY
many	11	TRBV5-6	ASSWDGDTEAF
NA	12	TRBV9	ASSQRGGLGTQY
NA	16	TRBV28	VSSFPGWARSSYNEQF
NA	13	TRBV5-1	ASSTERGGAYEQY
few	13	TRBV7-8	ASSLAGQGLTEAF
few	9	TRBV14	ASSVADAQY
NA	12	TRBV20-1	SAPLRDGVYGYT
few	11	TRBV20-1	SASDQADQPRH
few	14	TRBV7-3	ASSLTIGGAYNEQF
few	14	TRBV5-4	ASSLGGQTLRTEAF
NA	14	TRBV3-1	ASSQVYRGRNTEAF
NA	13	TRBV14	ASSRRPGRRSEAF
many	14	TRBV11-2	ASSPRLTVDSNTQY
many	10	TRBV10-3	AIEGSSNMQF
NA	13	TRBV20-1	SATSRSSRATEAF
NA	11	TRBV20-1	SAADRQFYGYT
few	13	TRBV6-5	ASSYSDREFYEQY
many	11	TRBV10-3	AISEGLDYGYT
few	12	TRBV2	ASCATWVSYEQY
NA	9	TRBV29-1	SVPRVKEQY
NA	10	TRBV7-6	ASSLWNEKLF
many	13	TRBV6-5	ASSYGGNRGYEQY
many	14	TRBV29-1	STDLPGPPNFYGYT
many	13	TRBV15	ATSRPNTVYNEQF
NA	14	TRBV7-2	ASSPSGQGIPYGYT
few	11	TRBV29-1	SARGGLDYGYT
once	15	TRBV7-9	ASSTFTSGGAYNEQF
NA	10	TRBV28	ASSHSDQPQH
few	16	TRBV20-1	SAGVSPGQGRRPYEQY
NA	16	TRBV6-1	ASSEGIGRAYNNQPQH
NA	10	TRBV12-3/TRBV12-4	ASCDRDTEAF
few	11	TRBV6-5	ASEGPNTGELF
many	11	TRBV12-3/TRBV12-4	ASSPVVEETQY
many	13	TRBV9	ASSVDPGPNYGYT
NA	13	TRBV28	ASSLLGGGPDIQY
NA	13	TRBV12-3/TRBV12-4	ASSLRGDRGHGYT
many	13	TRBV7-3	ASSLVLATYNEQF
NA	15	TRBV15	ATSRGGRKDGSTEAF
few	12	TRBV7-2	ASSPPFRDYGYT
many	12	TRBV4-2	ASKGSGDGYGYT
NA	11	TRBV5-6	ASSLARANEQY
few	14	TRBV12-3/TRBV12-4	ASSLSAQGYNSPLH
few	12	TRBV5-1	ASKGDIQNTEAF
few	14	TRBV9	ASSVGAGGSGTEAF
NA	13	TRBV6-5	ASRNLGGTKNIQY
NA	14	TRBV7-9	ASSLAKLAGAEKLF